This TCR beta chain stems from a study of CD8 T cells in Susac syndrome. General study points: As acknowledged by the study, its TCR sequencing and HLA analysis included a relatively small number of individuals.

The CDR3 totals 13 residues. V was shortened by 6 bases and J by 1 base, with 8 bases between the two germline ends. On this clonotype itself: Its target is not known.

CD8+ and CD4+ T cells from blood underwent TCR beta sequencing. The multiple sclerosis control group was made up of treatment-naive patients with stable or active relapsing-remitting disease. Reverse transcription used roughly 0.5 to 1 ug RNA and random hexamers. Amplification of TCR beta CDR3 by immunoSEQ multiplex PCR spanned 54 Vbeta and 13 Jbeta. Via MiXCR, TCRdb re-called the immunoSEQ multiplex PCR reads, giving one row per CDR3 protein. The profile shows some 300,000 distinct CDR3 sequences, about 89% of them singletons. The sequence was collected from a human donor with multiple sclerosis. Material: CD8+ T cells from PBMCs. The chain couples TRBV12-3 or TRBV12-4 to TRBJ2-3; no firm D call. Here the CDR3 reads CASSLDGTDTQYF. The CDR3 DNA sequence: TGTGCCAGCAGCCTGGACGGCACAGATACGCAGTATTTT.